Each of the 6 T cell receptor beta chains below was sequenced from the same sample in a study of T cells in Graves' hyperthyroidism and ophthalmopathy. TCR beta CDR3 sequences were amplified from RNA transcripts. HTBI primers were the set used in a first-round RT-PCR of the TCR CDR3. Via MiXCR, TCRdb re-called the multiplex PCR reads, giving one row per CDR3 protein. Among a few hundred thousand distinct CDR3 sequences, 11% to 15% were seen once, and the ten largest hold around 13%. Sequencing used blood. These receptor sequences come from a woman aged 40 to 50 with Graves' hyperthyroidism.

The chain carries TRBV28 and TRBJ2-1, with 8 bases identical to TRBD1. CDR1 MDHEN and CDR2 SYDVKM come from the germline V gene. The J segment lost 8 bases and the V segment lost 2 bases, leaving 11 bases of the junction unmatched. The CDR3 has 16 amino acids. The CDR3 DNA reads TGTGCCAGCAGTTTAGGCGGGACAGGAGTTCCGGATGAGCAGTTCTTC. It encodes CASSLGGTGVPDEQFF. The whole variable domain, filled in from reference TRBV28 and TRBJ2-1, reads DVKVTQSSRYLVKRTGEKVFLECVQDMDHENMFWYRQDPGLGLRLIYFSYDVKMKEKGDIPEGYSVSREKKERFSLILESASTNQTSMYLCASSLGGTGVPDEQFFGPGTRLTVL.

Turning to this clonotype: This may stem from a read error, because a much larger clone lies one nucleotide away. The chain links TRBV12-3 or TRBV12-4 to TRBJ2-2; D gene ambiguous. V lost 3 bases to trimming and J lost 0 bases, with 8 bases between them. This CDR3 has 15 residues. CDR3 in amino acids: CASSFRRPNTGELFF. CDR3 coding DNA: TGTGCCAGCAGTTTCCGGCGTCCGAACACCGGGGAGCTGTTTTTT.

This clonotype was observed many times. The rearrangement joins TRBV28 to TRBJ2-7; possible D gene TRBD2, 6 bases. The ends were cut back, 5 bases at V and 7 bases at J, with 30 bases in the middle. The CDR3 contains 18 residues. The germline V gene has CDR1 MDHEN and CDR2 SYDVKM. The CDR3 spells CASSTTWGLPTWPGEQYF. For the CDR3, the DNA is TGTGCCAGCAGTACGACCTGGGGACTTCCCACCTGGCCTGGGGAGCAGTACTTC.

Written as DNA, the CDR3 is TGCAGTGCTGAAGAGAGCTCTGGAAACACCATATATTTT. This translates into CSAEESSGNTIYF. V usage is TRBV20-1 and J usage is TRBJ1-3; D is unresolved. The CDR3 extends over 13 amino acids. CDR1 is DFQATT, CDR2 SNEGSKA, per germline (reference sequence). Trimming removed 5 bases from V and 0 bases from J, with 8 bases in between.

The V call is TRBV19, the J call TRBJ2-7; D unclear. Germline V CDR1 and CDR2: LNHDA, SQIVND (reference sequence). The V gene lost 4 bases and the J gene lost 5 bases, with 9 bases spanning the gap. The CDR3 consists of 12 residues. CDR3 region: CASSTSGNEQYF. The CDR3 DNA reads TGTGCCAGTAGTACCTCAGGAAACGAGCAGTACTTC.

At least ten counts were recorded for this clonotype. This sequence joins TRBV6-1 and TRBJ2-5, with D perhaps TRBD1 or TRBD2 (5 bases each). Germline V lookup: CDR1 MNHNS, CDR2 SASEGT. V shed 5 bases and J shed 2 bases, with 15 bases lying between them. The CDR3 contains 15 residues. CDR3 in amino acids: CASSKGSRVQETQYF. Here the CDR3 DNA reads TGTGCCAGCAGTAAAGGGAGCAGGGTTCAAGAGACCCAGTACTTC.